The 26 T cell receptor beta chains reported below all come from one sample, sequenced in a study of shared clonotypes between healthy human individuals. Assay used: immunoSEQ multiplex PCR; TCRdb lists only in-frame clones, some missing. Seen here are roughly 1,500,000 clones, 98% to 99% observed once, and the top ten hold approximately 0.4%. Sequencing was carried out using naive CD4+ T cells sorted from blood. The subset: CD45RA+ positively selected. The receptors were sampled from a man in his thirties or forties in good health.

The V and J genes are TRBV27 and TRBJ2-2, with 11 bases fitting TRBD1. V trimming: 5 bases; J trimming: 4 bases; junction bases outside the gene matches: 9. This CDR3 spans 17 amino acids. Germline V gene data show CDR1 as MNHEY and CDR2 as SMNVEV (reference sequence). In DNA, the CDR3 is TGTGCCAGCAGTGGCTATCCCGGGACAGGGGGCACCGGGGAGCTGTTTTTT. Translated: CASSGYPGTGGTGELFF.

This chain links TRBV11-2 with TRBJ2-4; D perhaps matches TRBD2 (6 bases). Germline V gene sequence: CDR1 SGHAT, CDR2 FQNNGV. Trimming cost V 6 bases and J 8 bases, with 17 bases left between them. The CDR3 length is 14 residues. CDR3 residues: CASRLEGIRDIQYF. The CDR3 DNA sequence: TGTGCCAGCAGGTTGGAGGGTATTAGAGACATTCAGTACTTC.

Note on this clone: The junction shows a germline mismatch at one end, possibly a read error. V is TRBV18 and J is TRBJ2-1, with D unclear. CDR1 and CDR2 (germline): KGHSH, LQKENI. This CDR3 comprises 11 residues. Written as DNA, the CDR3 is TGTGCCAGCTCCCCACAAGTCGAGCAGTTCTTC. Its protein product is CASSPQVEQFF.

The chain employs TRBV2 and TRBJ1-2; D is undetermined. CDR3 length equals 13 residues. Trimming stripped 3 bases from V and 2 bases from J, with 7 bases between. Germline lookup yields CDR1 SNHLY and CDR2 FYNNEI. The CDR3 is CASSETGNYGYTF. The DNA for the CDR3 is TGTGCCAGCAGTGAGACGGGCAACTATGGCTACACCTTC.

The chain uses TRBV9 and TRBJ1-5; possible D gene TRBD1, 6 bases. Trimming pared 0 bases from V and 4 bases from J, leaving 11 bases between. This CDR3 region has 15 residues. From germline, CDR1 is SGDLS and CDR2 YYNGEE. The CDR3 DNA reads as TGTGCCAGCAGCGTAGGTGGGGACACAAATCAGCCCCAGCATTTT. Its protein is CASSVGGDTNQPQHF.

The chain combines TRBV14 with TRBJ2-7; TRBD1 matches at 7 bases. CDR1 is SGHDN, CDR2 FVKESK, per germline. The CDR3 runs 13 residues. J lost 2 bases, V lost 6 bases, and 4 bases had no gene match. As DNA, the CDR3 is TGTGCCAGCAGGAGACAGGGAACCTACGAGCAGTACTTC. Encoded protein: CASRRQGTYEQYF. The variable domain in full, completed from reference TRBV14 and TRBJ2-7, reads EAGVTQFPSHSVIEKGQTVTLRCDPISGHDNLYWYRRVMGKEIKFLLHFVKESKQDESGMPNNRFLAERTGGTYSTLKVQPAELEDSGVYFCASRRQGTYEQYFGPGTRLTVT.

V usage is TRBV9 and J usage is TRBJ2-7; D may be TRBD2 (5 bases). There are 16 residues in the CDR3. The V end was cut by 0 bases, the J end by 2 bases, with 15 bases between. Germline loops: CDR1 SGDLS, CDR2 YYNGEE. Here the CDR3 reads CASSVEATIPTYEQYF. DNA for the CDR3: TGTGCCAGCAGCGTAGAGGCGACTATCCCTACCTACGAGCAGTACTTC. Full variable domain (remainder filled in from reference TRBV9 and TRBJ2-7): DSGVTQTPKHLITATGQRVTLRCSPRSGDLSVYWYQQSLDQGLQFLIQYYNGEERAKGNILERFSAQQFPDLHSELNLSSLELGDSALYFCASSVEATIPTYEQYFGPGTRLTVT.

The chain joins TRBV9 to TRBJ2-2; 12 bases match TRBD2. This CDR3 spans 20 amino acids. V shed 0 bases and J 3 bases; nucleotides not matched to a gene: 12. Germline V lookup: CDR1 SGDLS, CDR2 YYNGEE. The CDR3 reads CASSVDTLAGGLFYTGELFF. The CDR3, as DNA: TGTGCCAGCAGCGTAGATACACTAGCGGGAGGATTATTTTACACCGGGGAGCTGTTTTTT.

J is TRBJ2-1 and V is TRBV7-3; 10 bases fit TRBD1. This CDR3 region has 15 residues. After removal of 6 bases from V and 10 bases from J, the junction contained 12 bases not matched to a gene. CDR1 and CDR2 (germline): SGHTA, FQGTGA. The chain's CDR3 is CASRAGTGVLGEQFF. CDR3 DNA sequence: TGTGCCAGCAGGGCGGGGACAGGGGTTTTGGGAGAGCAGTTCTTC.

On this clone itself: This sample includes further DNA sequences coding for the same CDR3. The J gene is TRBJ1-4, the V gene TRBV18; TRBD1 agrees at 10 bases. The CDR3 spans 14 residues. The V and J ends lost 6 bases and 5 bases, in that order; junction bases with no gene match: 3. The V gene's germline CDR1 is KGHSH and CDR2 LQKENI. The DNA for the CDR3 is TGTGCCAGCTCGCCGGGACAGGGGAATGAAAAACTGTTTTTT. Protein sequence: CASSPGQGNEKLFF.

The V call is TRBV14, the J call TRBJ2-7; D perhaps matches TRBD1 (5 bases). Germline V gene data show CDR1 as SGHDN and CDR2 as FVKESK. This CDR3 spans 18 amino acids. V was pared by 3 bases and J by 2 bases, with 23 bases between. The CDR3 loop is CASSQWKGALVGTYEQYF. CDR3 sequence (DNA): TGTGCCAGCAGCCAGTGGAAAGGGGCCCTCGTCGGAACCTACGAGCAGTACTTC.

The chain couples TRBV5-6 to TRBJ2-1, with D possibly matching TRBD1 (5 bases). This CDR3 region has 16 residues. V shed 7 bases and J shed 0 bases, with 17 bases lying between them. Germline CDR1 SGHDT, CDR2 YYEEEE. CDR3 residues: CASPYFSTASYNEQFF. The DNA for the CDR3 is TGTGCCAGCCCCTACTTCTCGACAGCCTCCTACAATGAGCAGTTCTTC.

The genes are TRBV27 and TRBJ1-2; TRBD1 aligns across 11 bases. The CDR3 has 16 amino acids. The germline CDR1 and CDR2 sequences are MNHEY and SMNVEV (reference sequence). Trimming at V came to 4 bases and at J to 3 bases, leaving 7 bases not matched to a gene. CDR3 bases: TGTGCCAGCAGTTGGGGACAGGGGGTGCCCGACTATGGCTACACCTTC. This translates into CASSWGQGVPDYGYTF.

The V and J genes are TRBV15 and TRBJ2-1, with 10 bases matching TRBD2. CDR1 is LNHNV, CDR2 YYDKDF, per germline (reference sequence). V shed 0 bases, J shed 2 bases, and the junction held 19 bases outside the gene matches. The CDR3 has 22 amino acids. The CDR3 here is CATSRDRGLGLAGVLTYNEQFF. The DNA for the CDR3 is TGTGCCACCAGCAGAGATCGCGGTCTCGGTCTAGCGGGAGTTCTAACCTACAATGAGCAGTTCTTC.

The chain uses TRBV6-1 and TRBJ2-5; D call uncertain. The V gene's germline CDR1 is MNHNS and CDR2 SASEGT. This CDR3 region has 11 residues. V was pared by 7 bases and J by 5 bases, with 8 bases between. CDR3 residues: CASTVGETQYF. CDR3 DNA sequence: TGTGCCAGCACGGTTGGCGAGACCCAGTACTTC.

The V call is TRBV30, the J call TRBJ2-4, with TRBD1 matching 8 bases. The CDR3 has 14 amino acids. Trimming at V came to 0 bases and at J to 2 bases, leaving 0 bases not matched to a gene. CDR1 GTSNPN and CDR2 SVGIG come from the germline V gene (reference sequence). This CDR3 reads CAWSVRGPKNIQYF. CDR3 sequence (DNA): TGTGCCTGGAGTGTCAGGGGGCCCAAAAACATTCAGTACTTC. The full variable domain, with the rest looked up from reference TRBV30 and TRBJ2-4, is SQTIHQWPATLVQPVGSPLSLECTVEGTSNPNLYWYRQAAGRGLQLLFYSVGIGQISSEVPQNLSASRPQDRQFILSSKKLLLSDSGFYLCAWSVRGPKNIQYFGAGTRLSVL.

This clone was picked up one time. The chain uses TRBV5-6 and TRBJ2-7; perhaps TRBD1 as D (5 bases). Trimming cost V 7 bases and J 3 bases, with 8 bases left between them. The CDR3 totals 11 residues. Germline-derived CDR1 and CDR2 are SGHDT and YYEEEE. The CDR3 region is CASGRVYEQYF. As DNA, the CDR3 is TGTGCCAGCGGCAGGGTCTACGAGCAGTACTTC.

The chain carries TRBV6-5 and TRBJ2-1; D unclear. Trimming left V 2 bases short and J 12 bases short, with 17 bases between. The CDR3 has 14 amino acids. The germline V gene encodes CDR1 MNHEY and CDR2 SVGAGI. The CDR3 DNA follows: TGTGCCAGCAGTTACCTATCGTCCCGGCGAGGGCAGTTCTTC. Amino acids: CASSYLSSRRGQFF.

This sequence joins TRBV9 and TRBJ2-1, with D hard to call. CDR1 is SGDLS, CDR2 YYNGEE, per germline. This CDR3 is 15 amino acids long. The V gene lost 0 bases and the J gene lost 1 base, with 8 bases spanning the gap. For the CDR3, the DNA is TGTGCCAGCAGCGTAGCCGAGAGATCCTACAATGAGCAGTTCTTC. Translated, it gives CASSVAERSYNEQFF.

This clone was seen only once. CDR3 residues: CASSQFGQGAPGNGYTF. The DNA of the CDR3 is TGTGCCAGCAGCCAATTCGGGCAGGGGGCCCCCGGGAACGGCTACACCTTC. V gene TRBV11-2 combines with J gene TRBJ1-2; 8 positions agree with TRBD1. Looked up from germline, CDR1 is SGHAT and CDR2 is FQNNGV. The CDR3 totals 17 residues. V shed 5 bases and J 8 bases; nucleotides not matched to a gene: 19.

The rearrangement joins TRBV5-1 to TRBJ2-5; possibly TRBD2 for D (6 bases). This CDR3 has 13 amino acids. V shed 7 bases and J shed 5 bases, with 15 bases lying between them. CDR1 and CDR2 from the germline V gene are SGHRS and YFSETQ. CDR3: CASSDAGRETQYF. CDR3 DNA sequence: TGCGCCAGCTCTGATGCGGGGCGGGAGACCCAGTACTTC.

J is TRBJ1-1 and V is TRBV19; the D gene is possibly TRBD1 (5 bases). V lost 4 bases, J lost 0 bases, and 9 bases lay in between. The CDR3 consists of 14 residues. Germline V gives CDR1 LNHDA, CDR2 SQIVND (reference sequence). The CDR3 region is CASSKRGMNTEAFF. The CDR3 DNA reads TGTGCCAGTAGTAAGCGGGGGATGAACACTGAAGCTTTCTTT.

In its sample, this clone was seen once. In DNA form, the CDR3 reads TGTGCCAGCAGTTTAATCAGATATCAGCCCCAGCATTTT. This translates into CASSLIRYQPQHF. The chain employs TRBV27 and TRBJ1-5, with no clear D. Trimming stripped 2 bases from V and 5 bases from J, with 7 bases between. The CDR3 spans 13 residues. Germline CDR1 and CDR2: MNHEY and SMNVEV (reference sequence).

This chain connects TRBV6-4 to TRBJ1-5; the D gene is possibly TRBD1 (5 bases). Trimming left V 6 bases short and J 0 bases short, with 12 bases between. The CDR3 spans 15 residues. In germline, CDR1 is MRHNA, CDR2 SNTAGT. The CDR3 bases are TGTGCCAGCAGGGAGACAGAATATAGCAATCAGCCCCAGCATTTT. Amino acids: CASRETEYSNQPQHF.

As regards this clone: Other DNA sequences within the sample encode an identical CDR3. The genes are TRBV2 and TRBJ1-1; 7 nucleotides match TRBD1. Germline lookup yields CDR1 SNHLY and CDR2 FYNNEI. With 2 bases clipped from V and 7 bases from J, the junction kept 1 base outside the gene matches. The CDR3 is 12 residues long. The CDR3 DNA sequence: TGTGCCAGCAGTGAACAGGGGGTTGAAGCTTTCTTT. It is translated as CASSEQGVEAFF.

The chain is built from TRBV29-1 and TRBJ2-3, with D perhaps TRBD1 (6 bases). The V and J ends lost 7 bases and 3 bases respectively, with 17 bases between them. Germline lookup yields CDR1 SQVTM and CDR2 ANQGSEA. The CDR3 runs 14 residues. This CDR3 is CSAFGGGATDTQYF. In nucleotides, the CDR3 is TGCAGCGCCTTCGGTGGGGGCGCGACAGATACGCAGTATTTT.